The 15 T cell receptor beta chains presented below share a single source sample, sequenced in a study of T cell responses to AZD1222 COVID-19 vaccine. Clones were sequenced by immunoSEQ multiplex PCR, and TCRdb holds only the in-frame ones, with some missing. The top ten clones hold 1.5% to 2% of a sample with 150,000 or so clones, 85% to 95% of them seen once. Specimen: peripheral blood, collected on day 0 of AZD1222 vaccination. The receptors derive from an adult in good health.

V is TRBV27 and J is TRBJ2-1, with 13 bases that match TRBD2. V trimming: 3 bases; J trimming: 7 bases; junction bases outside the gene matches: 9. The CDR3 is 17 residues long. Germline V gene sequence: CDR1 MNHEY, CDR2 SMNVEV (reference sequence). The DNA for the CDR3 is TGTGCCAGCAGTTTGAGAGTCGCGACTAGCGGGGGGAATGAGCAGTTCTTC. It specifies CASSLRVATSGGNEQFF.

J is TRBJ2-7 and V is TRBV12-3 or TRBV12-4; perhaps TRBD2 as D (5 bases). This CDR3 is 13 amino acids long. Trimming removed 5 bases from V and 7 bases from J, with 15 bases in between. The CDR3 spells CASSPRHPGEQYF. The CDR3 nucleotides read TGTGCCAGCAGTCCCAGACATCCGGGGGAGCAGTACTTC.

The gene calls are TRBV18 and TRBJ1-2, with D unclear. With 2 bases removed from V and 2 bases from J, the gap between germline ends came to 6 bases. There are 13 residues in the CDR3. Germline V gene sequence: CDR1 KGHSH, CDR2 LQKENI. CDR3 sequence: CASSPGENYGYTF. The CDR3 nucleotides read TGTGCCAGCTCACCAGGGGAAAACTATGGCTACACCTTC.

The count of this clone is one. The V gene is TRBV9, the J gene TRBJ2-7; unclear D gene. Trimming stripped 4 bases from V and 2 bases from J, with 10 bases between. CDR3 length: 13 amino acids. Germline-derived CDR1 and CDR2 are SGDLS and YYNGEE. The CDR3: CASSLADPYEQYF. DNA of the CDR3: TGTGCCAGCAGCTTGGCGGACCCCTACGAGCAGTACTTC.

In this sample, this clone turned up a few times. The chain employs TRBV29-1 and TRBJ2-6; D is unclear. Germline CDR1 reads SQVTM; CDR2 reads ANQGSEA. CDR3 length equals 15 residues. V lost 7 bases, J lost 0 bases, and 13 bases lay in between. Here the CDR3 DNA reads TGCAGCGCTGCTCACAGAGACTCTGGGGCCAACGTCCTGACTTTC. It encodes CSAAHRDSGANVLTF.

The genes are TRBV7-2 and TRBJ1-4; perhaps TRBD1 as D (5 bases). The CDR3 consists of 15 residues. From germline, CDR1 is SGHTA and CDR2 FQGNSA. V lost 1 base, J lost 0 bases, and 6 bases lay in between. CDR3 nucleotide sequence: TGTGCCAGCAGCTTAGGGACAACAACTAATGAAAAACTGTTTTTT. Its protein product is CASSLGTTTNEKLFF.

The chain employs TRBV7-2 and TRBJ2-5; 7 positions match TRBD2. Germline lookup yields CDR1 SGHTA and CDR2 FQGNSA. The CDR3 sequence is 13 residues long. Losses at the gene ends were 3 bases for V and 5 bases for J; bases not matched to a gene: 3. The CDR3: CASSFGGRETQYF. The CDR3, as DNA: TGTGCCAGCAGCTTCGGGGGGAGGGAGACCCAGTACTTC.

The V call is TRBV14, the J call TRBJ1-6; D is unclear. The germline V gene has CDR1 SGHDN and CDR2 FVKESK. The V gene lost 1 base and the J gene lost 4 bases, with 5 bases spanning the gap. The CDR3 contains 14 residues. The CDR3 is CASSQGRYNSPLHF. The CDR3 DNA follows: TGTGCCAGCAGCCAAGGACGGTATAATTCACCCCTCCACTTT. Filled out from reference TRBV14 and TRBJ1-6, the complete variable domain reads EAGVTQFPSHSVIEKGQTVTLRCDPISGHDNLYWYRRVMGKEIKFLLHFVKESKQDESGMPNNRFLAERTGGTYSTLKVQPAELEDSGVYFCASSQGRYNSPLHFGNGTRLTVT.

In its sample, this clone was seen a few times. This chain connects TRBV6-2 or TRBV6-3 to TRBJ2-7, with 11 bases that match TRBD1. With V trimmed by 2 bases and J by 3 bases, 0 bases remained unmatched. CDR3 length: 14 amino acids. Germline values: CDR1 MNHEY, CDR2 SVGEGT. The CDR3 here is CASSYGTGGYEQYF. CDR3 DNA sequence: TGTGCCAGCAGTTACGGGACAGGGGGCTACGAGCAGTACTTC.

The J gene is TRBJ1-5, the V gene TRBV24-1, with a possible D match to TRBD1 (6 bases). The germline V gene encodes CDR1 KGHDR and CDR2 SFDVKD. Trimming cost V 2 bases and J 3 bases, with 13 bases left between them. CDR3 length: 16 amino acids. The CDR3 region is CATSDSGGGANQPQHF. CDR3 sequence (DNA): TGTGCCACCAGTGATTCAGGTGGGGGGGCCAATCAGCCCCAGCATTTT.

The genes are TRBV9 and TRBJ2-3; 11 nucleotides align to TRBD1. Germline-derived CDR1 and CDR2 are SGDLS and YYNGEE. After removal of 3 bases from V and 5 bases from J, the junction contained 5 bases not matched to a gene. CDR3 length equals 15 residues. CDR3 region: CASSGWTGGRDTQYF. CDR3 DNA sequence: TGTGCCAGCAGCGGTTGGACAGGGGGCAGAGATACGCAGTATTTT.

The CDR3 DNA reads as TGTGCCAGCAGTCATAACGAACCTGAAGCTTTCTTT. Translating gives CASSHNEPEAFF. The chain recombines TRBV6-2 or TRBV6-3 with TRBJ1-1; D is uncertain. CDR1 and CDR2 (germline): MNHEY, SVGEGT. The CDR3 loop spans 12 amino acids. Deletions cut 5 bases from V and 6 bases from J, with 10 bases between.

The chain has TRBV19 and TRBJ2-7; a possible D gene is TRBD1 (6 bases). Trimming removed 6 bases at V and 6 bases at J, with 18 bases between. Per germline, CDR1 LNHDA and CDR2 SQIVND (reference sequence). This CDR3 has 14 residues. This chain's CDR3 is CASRLQGLLGEQYF. For the CDR3, the DNA is TGTGCCAGTAGGTTACAGGGATTACTCGGCGAGCAGTACTTC.

The chain couples TRBV7-9 to TRBJ1-4; the D gene is possibly TRBD1 (6 bases). V lost 4 bases and J lost 0, with 9 bases in between. Germline lookup yields CDR1 SEHNR and CDR2 FQNEAQ (reference sequence). CDR3 length: 15 amino acids. The CDR3 sequence is CASSSGQSTNEKLFF. Here the CDR3 DNA reads TGTGCCAGCAGCTCCGGACAGTCAACTAATGAAAAACTGTTTTTT.

V and J are TRBV5-8 and TRBJ1-4; tentative D call: TRBD1 (6 bases). Trimming left V 4 bases short and J 8 bases short, with 18 bases between. This CDR3 has 15 amino acids. Per the germline V gene, CDR1 is SGHTS and CDR2 is YDEGEE. The CDR3 sequence: CASSQLGGAREKLFF. CDR3 DNA sequence: TGTGCCAGCAGCCAACTAGGGGGGGCGAGGGAAAAACTGTTTTTT.